The clone carrying this T cell receptor (beta chain) was seen only a few times. The antigen remains unidentified. The data belong to a study of beta chain features in type 1 diabetes. Sequenced material consisted of expressed TCRB transcripts (all of the isolated RNA was reverse transcribed). An average about 3.8 million reads came from naive, central memory and regulatory T cell samples. Data came from immunoSEQ multiplex PCR; TCRdb stores just in-frame clones and leaves some out. The sample contains about 280,000 clones, 15% of which appear only once. Whole-study findings and limits: Compared with healthy donors, patients appeared to share more similar naive, central memory and regulatory TCRB repertoires. In all four CD4+ subsets, TCRB CDR3 length was significantly, moderately reduced in type 1 diabetes.

Trimming pared 4 bases from V and 3 bases from J, leaving 9 bases between. This CDR3 comprises 13 residues. The V gene's germline CDR1 is ENHRY and CDR2 SYGVKD. This clonotype was sampled from a man aged 18 to 29 with type 1 diabetes. The chain has TRBV10-3 and TRBJ1-1; D gene ambiguous. Sequenced material: naive CD4+ T cells from blood. CDR3 in amino acids: CAISGLRDTEAFF. The CDR3 nucleotides are TGTGCCATCAGTGGGCTGCGGGACACTGAAGCTTTCTTT.